The 9 T cell receptor beta chains presented below share a single source sample, sequenced in a study of T-cell reconstitution after alpha-beta-depleted transplantation in children. Unique molecular identifiers were incorporated during preparation of the TCRbeta library. From the PCR reads, TCRdb called clonotypes with MiXCR, one entry per CDR3 protein. The sample yields about 200,000 distinct CDR3 sequences, 6.6% seen once. The sample consisted of PBMCs, taken before TCRalphabeta/CD19-depleted stem cell transplant. Receptors originate from a boy aged 2 to 10 with acute lymphoblastic leukemia, due to receive a stem cell transplant.

This clonotype was observed a handful of times. The V call is TRBV7-9, the J call TRBJ1-2, with a possible D match to TRBD1 (6 bases). The CDR3 is 15 amino acids. Germline CDR1 SEHNR, CDR2 FQNEAQ (reference sequence). V was clipped by 4 bases and J by 0 bases, with 12 bases between them. The CDR3 nucleotides read TGTGCCAGCAGCTCCGGACAGCTAACTAACTATGGCTACACCTTC. Translated, it gives CASSSGQLTNYGYTF.

This clonotype was counted ten times or more. J is TRBJ2-1 and V is TRBV7-2; a weak D match, TRBD1 (5 bases). Germline lookup yields CDR1 SGHTA and CDR2 FQGNSA. V lost 4 bases to trimming and J lost 9 bases, with 25 bases between them. The length of the CDR3 is 17 residues. In DNA form, the CDR3 reads TGTGCCAGCAGCTCCCCCTTGAAGGGGATCCACTCGCGTGAGCAGTTCTTC. Translating gives CASSSPLKGIHSREQFF.

With respect to this clonotype: This may be a read error, as it is one base from a much larger clone. The rearrangement links TRBV28 to TRBJ2-4; TRBD1 aligns across 8 bases. V gave up 6 bases and J gave up 6 bases; unmatched junction bases: 13. CDR3 length equals 16 residues. Germline V gene data show CDR1 as MDHEN and CDR2 as SYDVKM. The DNA for the CDR3 is TGTGCCAGCAGCCCGGCCCCCGGACAGGGAGGAAACATTCAGTACTTC. This translates into CASSPAPGQGGNIQYF.

This clonotype was counted between two and nine times. DNA of the CDR3: TGTGCCAGCAGTTACTCTCCCCAGGGGTTGAACACTGAAGCTTTCTTT. This codes for CASSYSPQGLNTEAFF. V is TRBV6-5 and J is TRBJ1-1; perhaps TRBD1 as D (6 bases). Trimming took 0 bases from V and 0 from J, leaving 11 bases between them. CDR3 length: 16 residues. CDR1 MNHEY and CDR2 SVGAGI come from the germline V gene.

This clonotype was seen at least ten times. The CDR3 DNA is TGTGCCAGCAGCTTACAAGGAGGGGTAAATGAGCAGTTCTTC. As protein: CASSLQGGVNEQFF. V gene TRBV7-8 combines with J gene TRBJ2-1; TRBD2 is a possible D gene (6 bases). V gave up 2 bases and J gave up 7 bases, with 12 bases separating them. From germline, CDR1 is SGHVS and CDR2 FQNEAQ. There are 14 residues in the CDR3.

This clonotype was seen many times. V and J are TRBV12-3 or TRBV12-4 and TRBJ1-3; perhaps TRBD1 as D (6 bases). The CDR3 is 14 residues long. Trimming removed 3 bases from V and 4 bases from J, with 10 bases in between. CDR3 sequence reads: CASSFTGSGNTIYF. CDR3 bases: TGTGCCAGCAGTTTCACAGGGTCGGGAAACACCATATATTTT.

This clonotype was found many times. The chain recombines TRBV28 with TRBJ1-4, with D unclear. The ends were cut back, 4 bases at V and 0 bases at J, with 6 bases in the middle. The CDR3 is 14 amino acids. Germline loops: CDR1 MDHEN, CDR2 SYDVKM. This chain's CDR3 is CASSWTATNEKLFF. For the CDR3, the DNA is TGTGCCAGCAGTTGGACGGCAACTAATGAAAAACTGTTTTTT.

This clonotype has at least ten counts. The chain combines TRBV27 with TRBJ2-7, with TRBD1 as a possible D gene (5 bases). The ends were cut back, 4 bases at V and 5 bases at J, with 12 bases in the middle. Germline CDR1 is MNHEY and CDR2 is SMNVEV (reference sequence). The CDR3 has 13 residues. This CDR3 reads CASSSRGIDEQYF. In DNA, the CDR3 is TGTGCCAGCAGTTCAAGGGGTATTGACGAGCAGTACTTC.

The table lists this clonotype with many counts. This chain joins TRBV20-1 and TRBJ2-2, with D hard to call. The length of the CDR3 is 15 residues. Trimming took 4 bases from V and 4 from J, leaving 16 bases between them. Germline V gene data show CDR1 as DFQATT and CDR2 as SNEGSKA (reference sequence). DNA for the CDR3: TGCAGTGCTAAGCAGCTAGGTCTGAGCACCGGGGAGCTGTTTTTT. Its translation: CSAKQLGLSTGELFF.